This TCR beta chain was captured by sequencing in a study of cytomegalovirus exposure and HLA in healthy donors. The V and J ends lost 4 bases and 1 base, in that order; junction bases with no gene match: 11. Per germline, CDR1 LNHDA and CDR2 SQIVND (reference sequence). The CDR3 is 20 residues long. With 60 Vbeta and 13 Jbeta primers, the PCR was carried out. Sequencing was performed with immunoSEQ multiplex PCR; in TCRdb, only in-frame clones are kept and a portion is missing. The sample carries 100,000 to 150,000 clones, 80% recorded once. Sequencing used PBMCs. The rearrangement links TRBV19 to TRBJ2-1, with 15 bases aligning to TRBD2. The TCR was taken from a female donor in good health and CMV-seronegative. CDR3 residues: CASSKGTSGRSSYSYNEQFF. CDR3 sequence (DNA): TGTGCCAGTAGTAAAGGGACTAGCGGGAGGAGCTCCTATTCCTACAATGAGCAGTTCTTC.